This T cell receptor beta chain was sequenced during a study of CD8 T cells in ankylosing spondylitis (dated by TCRdb to 2015 to 2018). Looking at the study overall: The study profiled T cell receptor beta repertoires in healthy donors and ankylosing spondylitis patients to find disease-linked TCR variants. The full study cohort comprised 25 ankylosing spondylitis patients and some 100 healthy donors. Peripheral blood was sampled, and synovial fluid was also collected from ankylosing spondylitis patients. Beyond this particular receptor, the publication reports: Blood from ankylosing spondylitis patients appeared to be characterized by a TCR beta motif made up of under ten highly homologous amino acid variants. Some motif variants had previously been reported in the synovial fluid and blood of reactive arthritis patients, which suggests shared mechanisms of disease initiation. The disease-linked clones were reported as significantly enriched in matched synovial fluid samples from ankylosing spondylitis patients. The disease-linked clones had a CD8+ phenotype and were found at relatively low frequencies in peripheral blood.

The sequencing machine was an Illumina HiSeq 2500. Quantitative 5'-RACE with molecular barcodes was used to prepare TCR beta libraries. As for the original processing: Disease-linked TCR variants were identified with a new computational method built on a probabilistic model of VDJ rearrangement. TCRdb reprocessing: public reads trimmed at Q25 with fastp, clones called with MiXCR, in-frame beta chains kept. Every entry covers one CDR3 protein and lists the most common genes and DNA from its rows. What appears here as the V and J calls and clone size reflects TCRdb's work, not the paper's. The sample table holds around 94,000 distinct CDR3 sequences, of which roughly 8.5% were seen once. The ten largest clonotypes hold 25% to 35% of the sample. This clonotype came up a few times. The clone's antigen remains unknown. Base qualities were left out, and no much larger clone turns up one base away. V is reduced by 5 bases and J by 5 bases, leaving a spacing of 18 bases between them. CDR1 is given as SEHNR and CDR2 as FQNEAQ, both from the germline V gene (reference sequence). Its CDR3 holds 15 amino acids, cysteine through phenylalanine. Just CDR3 DNA is preserved here, 45 bases in frame from base 1.

The sequenced material came from blood, either unsorted or a sorted T cell fraction (not recorded which). This receptor was taken from a male donor with ankylosing spondylitis. The chain was built from TRBV7-9 and TRBJ2-5, and perhaps TRBD2 as D gene, on 6 matching bases. The DNA sequence is as follows: TGTGCCAGCAGCACCCGGGACTCCATAAGGGAGACCCAGTACTTC. This yields the protein CASSTRDSIRETQYF.